These 10 T cell receptor beta chains originate from one sample sequenced in a study of blood T cell repertoires in COVID-19. Libraries were prepared by immunoSEQ multiplex PCR; TCRdb keeps only in-frame clonotypes and omits some of them. The sample carries more than 75,000 clones, 75% to 90% recorded once. Sequenced sample: peripheral blood. All receptors derive from an elderly man with active or convalescent COVID-19.

V usage is TRBV11-3 and J usage is TRBJ1-6; D is unresolved. The CDR3 contains 13 residues. CDR1 is SGHNT, CDR2 YENEEA, per germline. With 0 bases removed from V and 10 bases from J, the gap between germline ends came to 7 bases. In DNA, the CDR3 is TGTGCCAGCAGCTTAGACCCGGGATCACCCCTCCACTTT. This codes for CASSLDPGSPLHF.

The J gene is TRBJ2-3, the V gene TRBV24-1; no reliable D call. Trimming took 3 bases from V and 2 from J, leaving 8 bases between them. From germline, CDR1 is KGHDR and CDR2 SFDVKD. The CDR3 has 14 amino acids. This CDR3 reads CATSDTVYTDTQYF. The DNA for the CDR3 is TGTGCCACCAGTGATACTGTCTACACAGATACGCAGTATTTT.

The rearrangement joins TRBV6-5 to TRBJ1-2; possible D gene TRBD1, 6 bases. Germline CDR1 is MNHEY and CDR2 is SVGAGI. This CDR3 contains 13 residues. Trimming cost V 8 bases and J 8 bases, with 18 bases left between them. The CDR3 protein is CASRTRGQEGYTF. CDR3 in DNA: TGTGCCAGCCGAACGCGGGGGCAAGAGGGCTACACCTTC.

The chain combines TRBV7-2 with TRBJ2-3; TRBD2 matches 10 bases. V lost 4 bases to trimming and J lost 1 base; unmatched junction nucleotides: 2. The CDR3 sequence is 15 residues long. CDR1 SGHTA and CDR2 FQGNSA come from the germline V gene. Here the CDR3 DNA reads TGTGCCAGCAGCTGGGGGACTAGCGGCACAGATACGCAGTATTTT. Its protein is CASSWGTSGTDTQYF.

The rearrangement links TRBV28 to TRBJ1-2, with 12 bases lining up with TRBD1. Looked up from germline, CDR1 is MDHEN and CDR2 is SYDVKM. The CDR3 is 16 residues long. V was clipped by 2 bases and J by 8 bases; unmatched bases: 9. CDR3 region: CASSLRAGTGGWGYTF. In DNA form, the CDR3 reads TGTGCCAGCAGTTTAAGGGCCGGGACAGGGGGCTGGGGCTACACCTTC.

J is TRBJ2-3 and V is TRBV6-1; 9 bases align to TRBD1. CDR1 MNHNS and CDR2 SASEGT come from the germline V gene. This CDR3 spans 15 amino acids. Losses at the gene ends were 2 bases for V and 4 bases for J; bases not matched to a gene: 4. In DNA, the CDR3 is TGTGCCAGCAGTGAACCAGGGACAGGGTCAGATACGCAGTATTTT. Translated, it gives CASSEPGTGSDTQYF.

V usage is TRBV24-1 and J usage is TRBJ2-3; 7 nucleotides match TRBD1. The CDR3 length is 16 residues. V shed 6 bases and J 5 bases; nucleotides not matched to a gene: 13. Germline-derived CDR1 and CDR2 are KGHDR and SFDVKD. CDR3 loop: CATSHPRGIDRDTQYF. DNA for the CDR3: TGTGCCACCAGTCACCCCAGGGGGATAGATAGAGATACGCAGTATTTT.

The CDR3 is CSARQDRSSYEQYF. CDR3 DNA sequence: TGCAGCGCCCGACAGGATAGAAGCTCCTACGAGCAGTACTTC. V gene TRBV29-1 combines with J gene TRBJ2-7; tentative D call: TRBD1 (6 bases). V lost 7 bases and J 0 bases, leaving 16 bases between the germline ends. The CDR3 consists of 14 residues. The V gene's germline CDR1 is SQVTM and CDR2 ANQGSEA.

This rearrangement joins TRBV15 to TRBJ2-3; TRBD2 matches at 7 bases. The CDR3 covers 17 residues. CDR1 and CDR2 (germline): LNHNV, YYDKDF (reference sequence). The V gene end was trimmed by 0 bases and the J gene end by 1 base; junction bases not matched to a gene: 7. DNA of the CDR3: TGTGCCACCAGCAGAGATCGTACTAGCGCCGGCACAGATACGCAGTATTTT. This gives the protein CATSRDRTSAGTDTQYF.

The rearrangement uses TRBV9 and TRBJ2-1; 7 bases agree with TRBD2. The CDR3 covers 16 residues. Trimming at V came to 0 bases and at J to 2 bases, leaving 5 bases not matched to a gene. CDR1 is SGDLS, CDR2 YYNGEE, per germline. This chain's CDR3 is CASSVGQRETYNEQFF. CDR3 sequence (DNA): TGTGCCAGCAGCGTAGGCCAGCGGGAAACCTACAATGAGCAGTTCTTC.